The 17 T cell receptor beta chains presented below share a single source sample, sequenced in a study of T-cell memory formation after mild COVID-19. TCRdb passed the 5' RACE reads through MiXCR, listing each CDR3 protein once. The data hold some 68,000 distinct CDR3 sequences, with around 17% observed a single time. The sample comprised PBMCs or a T cell subset sorted from them (not recorded which). All receptors derive from an adult woman who had mild COVID-19 (a few samples of this study predate the infection). Cell type and time point are not known.

With regard to this clonotype: A read error may produce the germline difference seen at one junction end. The chain has TRBV7-9 and TRBJ2-3; TRBD2 is a possible D gene (5 bases). This CDR3 region has 14 residues. Germline V gene data show CDR1 as SEHNR and CDR2 as FQNEAQ (reference sequence). The CDR3 sequence is CSSSEGRGTDTQYF. CDR3 sequence (DNA): TGTTCCAGCAGTGAGGGCCGGGGCACAGATACGCAGTATTTT.

J is TRBJ2-1 and V is TRBV7-8; D is unclear. Trimming removed 0 bases from V and 0 bases from J, with 18 bases in between. The CDR3 is 19 amino acids. Germline loops: CDR1 SGHVS, CDR2 FQNEAQ. The DNA for the CDR3 is TGTGCCAGCAGCTTAGCGCCAAAAACTGACACGAGCTCCTACAATGAGCAGTTCTTC. It translates to CASSLAPKTDTSSYNEQFF.

V usage is TRBV7-6 and J usage is TRBJ2-7; no clear D gene. This CDR3 contains 12 residues. The V gene lost 5 bases and the J gene lost 5 bases, with 10 bases spanning the gap. Germline loops: CDR1 SGHVS, CDR2 FNYEAQ. CDR3 amino acids: CASSNTAHEQYF. DNA of the CDR3: TGTGCCAGCAGCAATACTGCCCACGAGCAGTACTTC.

This clonotype appeared a few times. The chain links TRBV6-2 or TRBV6-3 to TRBJ2-5; TRBD2 might be the D (5 bases). The CDR3 extends over 14 amino acids. The germline gives CDR1 MNHEY, CDR2 SVGEGT. The V gene lost 5 bases and the J gene lost 0 bases, with 10 bases spanning the gap. CDR3 sequence: CASSILRDQETQYF. The CDR3 DNA sequence: TGTGCCAGCAGTATCCTGCGGGACCAAGAGACCCAGTACTTC.

This clonotype turned up a few times. The chain links TRBV5-1 to TRBJ1-1, with 9 bases identical to TRBD1. V gave up 4 bases and J gave up 0 bases; unmatched junction bases: 10. The CDR3 runs to 17 residues. Germline loops: CDR1 SGHRS, CDR2 YFSETQ. The DNA for the CDR3 is TGCGCCAGCAGCGCCTCACAGGGGGCGACGGTGAACACTGAAGCTTTCTTT. As protein: CASSASQGATVNTEAFF.

This clonotype turned up a few times. The chain couples TRBV20-1 to TRBJ2-1; possibly TRBD2 for D (6 bases). Germline V gene sequence: CDR1 DFQATT, CDR2 SNEGSKA (reference sequence). The CDR3 runs 11 residues. V lost 5 bases, J lost 9 bases, and 11 bases lay in between. This chain's CDR3 is CSAAGLVEQFF. The DNA of the CDR3 is TGCAGTGCTGCGGGGCTGGTTGAGCAGTTCTTC.

This clonotype has a handful of counts. V usage is TRBV5-1 and J usage is TRBJ2-3, with 8 positions matching TRBD1. The CDR3 spans 17 residues. The germline CDR1 and CDR2 sequences are SGHRS and YFSETQ. Unmatched junction bases numbered 10, after V lost 4 bases and J lost 0 bases. The CDR3 is CASSPSTTGVSTDTQYF. Written as DNA, the CDR3 is TGCGCCAGCAGCCCAAGTACGACAGGGGTCAGCACAGATACGCAGTATTTT. The full variable domain, with the rest looked up from reference TRBV5-1 and TRBJ2-3, is KAGVTQTPRYLIKTRGQQVTLSCSPISGHRSVSWYQQTPGQGLQFLFEYFSETQRNKGNFPGRFSGRQFSNSRSEMNVSTLELGDSALYLCASSPSTTGVSTDTQYFGPGTRLTVL.

The V gene is TRBV15, the J gene TRBJ2-6; no definite D call. The V and J ends lost 0 bases and 0 bases respectively, with 9 bases between them. In germline, CDR1 is LNHNV, CDR2 YYDKDF (reference sequence). This CDR3 region has 17 residues. In nucleotides, the CDR3 is TGTGCCACCAGCAGAGATCGTCTGAGCTCTGGGGCCAACGTCCTGACTTTC. The encoded protein is CATSRDRLSSGANVLTF.

This chain uses TRBV10-3 with TRBJ2-1; the D call may be TRBD1 or TRBD2 (7 bases each). Trimming removed 0 bases at V and 4 bases at J, with 10 bases between. Germline loops: CDR1 ENHRY, CDR2 SYGVKD. The CDR3 loop spans 15 amino acids. The CDR3 sequence is CAISESQGGYNEQFF. The CDR3, as DNA: TGTGCCATCAGTGAGTCCCAGGGGGGGTACAATGAGCAGTTCTTC.

The table lists this clonotype with a few counts. The chain has TRBV12-3 or TRBV12-4 and TRBJ1-5; D gene uncertain. The CDR3 consists of 17 residues. The V end was cut by 3 bases, the J end by 2 bases, with 17 bases between. The CDR3 nucleotides are TGTGCCAGCAGTTTTGTAAGTAGGAAGAGGGGCAATCAGCCCCAGCATTTT. Its translation is CASSFVSRKRGNQPQHF.

The rearrangement uses TRBV6-6 and TRBJ1-2; 7 bases fit TRBD1. Germline lookup yields CDR1 MNHNY and CDR2 SVGAGI (reference sequence). This CDR3 comprises 12 residues. V lost 5 bases to trimming and J lost 3 bases; unmatched junction nucleotides: 0. The CDR3 DNA reads TGTGCCAGCAGTCAGGGGGACTATGGCTACACCTTC. Translated, it gives CASSQGDYGYTF.

In this sample, this clonotype turned up a few times. V is TRBV20-1 and J is TRBJ2-1; 7 positions match TRBD2. The germline gives CDR1 DFQATT, CDR2 SNEGSKA (reference sequence). J was trimmed by 3 bases and V by 7 bases; bases with no gene match: 9. CDR3 length equals 14 residues. The CDR3 protein is CSGWGLAVYNEQFF. CDR3 sequence (DNA): TGCAGTGGGTGGGGTCTAGCGGTCTACAATGAGCAGTTCTTC.

The chain joins TRBV2 to TRBJ2-7, with D tentatively TRBD1 or TRBD2 (5 bases each). In germline, CDR1 is SNHLY, CDR2 FYNNEI. The CDR3 is 14 residues long. V was pared by 2 bases and J by 6 bases, with 14 bases between. DNA of the CDR3: TGTGCCAGCAGTGAAATCGGGACGCCCCTCGAGCAGTACTTC. This codes for CASSEIGTPLEQYF.

This rearrangement joins TRBV7-9 to TRBJ2-3, with a tentative D call TRBD2 (5 bases). The CDR3 length is 12 residues. In germline, CDR1 is SEHNR, CDR2 FQNEAQ (reference sequence). V lost 8 bases and J lost 5, with 11 bases in between. CDR3 nucleotide sequence: TGTGCCAGCGGTGCGAGCGGAGATACGCAGTATTTT. This sequence encodes CASGASGDTQYF.

The table lists this clonotype with a few counts. This chain joins TRBV7-9 and TRBJ2-7; 10 bases map to TRBD2. With 1 base clipped from V and 3 bases from J, the junction kept 6 bases outside the gene matches. The CDR3 length is 16 residues. Germline-derived CDR1 and CDR2 are SEHNR and FQNEAQ (reference sequence). This chain's CDR3 is CASSLVIAGGNYEQYF. Here the CDR3 DNA reads TGTGCCAGCAGCTTAGTGATAGCGGGAGGAAACTACGAGCAGTACTTC.

This clonotype appeared a few times. The gene calls are TRBV12-3 or TRBV12-4 and TRBJ2-3, with 10 positions matching TRBD2. This CDR3 has 16 amino acids. V dropped 4 bases and J dropped 2; count of bases not matched to a gene: 6. Here the CDR3 DNA reads TGTGCCAGCAGTTGGGTAGCGGGAGGCCCCACAGATACGCAGTATTTT. This encodes CASSWVAGGPTDTQYF.

This clonotype has only one observation. This chain uses TRBV19 with TRBJ2-7; 9 bases agree with TRBD1. CDR1 is LNHDA, CDR2 SQIVND, per germline (reference sequence). CDR3 length: 17 residues. V shed 1 base and J 1 base; nucleotides not matched to a gene: 8. CDR3 DNA sequence: TGTGCCAGTAGTATAGGTACAGGGGGCTCGCTATCCTACGAGCAGTACTTC. This translates into CASSIGTGGSLSYEQYF. Full variable domain (missing parts from reference TRBV19 and TRBJ2-7): DGGITQSPKYLFRKEGQNVTLSCEQNLNHDAMYWYRQDPGQGLRLIYYSQIVNDFQKGDIAEGYSVSREKKESFPLTVTSAQKNPTAFYLCASSIGTGGSLSYEQYFGPGTRLTVT.